This TCR beta chain originates from a study of radiotherapy plus CTLA-4 blockade in lung cancer. Study findings and constraints: Tumor-origin TCR clones grew in blood after radiotherapy plus ipilimumab. It was early blood T cell clone dynamics, with interferon-beta, that reportedly best predicted response.

The table came from immunoSEQ multiplex PCR; TCRdb's copy has only in-frame clones and leaves some out. This table holds over 85,000 clones, roughly 80% found once. Focal radiation was given together with CTLA-4 blockade (ipilimumab) to patients with chemo-refractory metastatic non-small-cell lung cancer. The CDR3 consists of 14 residues. CDR1 is MNHNS, CDR2 SASEGT, per germline. V was cut by 5 bases and J by 1 base, with 11 bases left in between. A note on this clone: Antigen: not known.

This sample comprised peripheral blood, obtained from a patient treated with radiotherapy plus ipilimumab. The sequence was collected from a human donor with non-small cell lung cancer that progressed on radiotherapy plus ipilimumab. The rearrangement joins TRBV6-1 to TRBJ1-1, with a tentative D call TRBD1 (5 bases). The DNA of the CDR3 is TGTGCCAGCAGTCGGGGGTTTTCGAACACTGAAGCTTTCTTT. Translation gives CASSRGFSNTEAFF.